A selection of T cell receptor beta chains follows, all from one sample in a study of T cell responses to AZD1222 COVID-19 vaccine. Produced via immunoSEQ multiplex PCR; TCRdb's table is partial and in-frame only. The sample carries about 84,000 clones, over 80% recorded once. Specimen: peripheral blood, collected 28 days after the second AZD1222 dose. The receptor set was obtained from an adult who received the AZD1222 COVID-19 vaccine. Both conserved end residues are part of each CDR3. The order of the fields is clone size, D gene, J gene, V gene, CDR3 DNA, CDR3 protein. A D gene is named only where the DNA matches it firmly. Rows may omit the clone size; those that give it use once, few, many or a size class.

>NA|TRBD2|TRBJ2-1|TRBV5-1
TGCGCCAGCAGCCCCGGGACTAGCGGGGGGGCCAGGGAGCAGTTCTTC
CASSPGTSGGAREQFF
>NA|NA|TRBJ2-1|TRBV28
TGTGCCAGCAGTTCCACGGGGACCAGCTCCTACAATGAGCAGTTCTTC
CASSSTGTSSYNEQFF
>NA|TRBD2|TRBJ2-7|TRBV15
TGTGCCACCAGCCTGTCCACTCCTTCTAGCGGCCGCTACGAGCAGTACTTC
CATSLSTPSSGRYEQYF
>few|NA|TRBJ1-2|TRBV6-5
TGTGCCAGCACAAACAACAGGGCTAACTATGGCTACACCTTC
CASTNNRANYGYTF
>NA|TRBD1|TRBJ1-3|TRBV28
TGTGCCAGCAAGGCCGGGACAGTTATACACTCTGGAAACACCATATATTTT
CASKAGTVIHSGNTIYF
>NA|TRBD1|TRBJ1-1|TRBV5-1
TGCGCCAGCAGCTTGGGGTCGGTGACAGGGGGCACTGAAGCTTTCTTT
CASSLGSVTGGTEAFF
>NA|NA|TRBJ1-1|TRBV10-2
TGCGCCAGCAGTCGGGGGAACACTGAAGCTTTCTTT
CASSRGNTEAFF
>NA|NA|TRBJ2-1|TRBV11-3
TGTGCCAGCAGCCCGGGACACAGCTACAATGAGCAGTTCTTC
CASSPGHSYNEQFF
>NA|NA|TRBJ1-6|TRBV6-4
TGTGCCAGCAGGGATAGCTCCTATAATTCACCCCTCCACTTT
CASRDSSYNSPLHF
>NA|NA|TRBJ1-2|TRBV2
TGTGCCAGCAGCGCTAACGGGGGAGGCGGCTACACCTTC
CASSANGGGGYTF
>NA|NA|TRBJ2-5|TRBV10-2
TGCGCCAGCAAGGGGGGTCTACCACAAGAGACCCAGTACTTC
CASKGGLPQETQYF
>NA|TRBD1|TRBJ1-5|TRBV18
TGTGCCAGCTCACCCGGGACAGGGGATCAGCCCCAGCATTTT
CASSPGTGDQPQHF
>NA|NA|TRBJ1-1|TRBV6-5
TGTGCCAGTCGACCGGGACAACTAATGAACACTGAAGCTTTCTTT
CASRPGQLMNTEAFF
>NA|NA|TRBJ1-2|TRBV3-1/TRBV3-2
TGTGCCAGCAGCCAAGAAATCGTCGGGACTCCTGAGCGCTACACCTTC
CASSQEIVGTPERYTF
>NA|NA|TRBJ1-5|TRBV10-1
TGCGCCAGCAGTGAGTCGAGAACCCCCTCGGGGCCGAGCAATCAGCCCCAGCATTTT
CASSESRTPSGPSNQPQHF
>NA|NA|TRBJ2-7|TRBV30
TGTGCCTGGGAAACCATCTACGAGCAGTACTTC
CAWETIYEQYF
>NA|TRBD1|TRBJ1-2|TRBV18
TGTGCCAGCTCATCCAGGGGGCCGGGCTATGGCTACACCTTC
CASSSRGPGYGYTF
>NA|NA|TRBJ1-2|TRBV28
TGTGCCAGCAGCCGACTTTTGAACTATGGCTACACCTTC
CASSRLLNYGYTF
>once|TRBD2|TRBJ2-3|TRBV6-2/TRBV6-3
TGTGCCAGCAGTACGACGTCTTGGACTAGCGGGGGGACAGATACGCAGTATTTT
CASSTTSWTSGGTDTQYF
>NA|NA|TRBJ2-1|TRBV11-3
TGTGCCAGCAGCTTAGGGAGGAACAATGAGCAGTTCTTC
CASSLGRNNEQFF
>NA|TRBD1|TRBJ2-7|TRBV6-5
TGTGCCAGCAGTTCCACCGGGACAGCCCTCTCCTACGAGCAGTACTTC
CASSSTGTALSYEQYF
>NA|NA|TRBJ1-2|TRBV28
TGTGCCAGCAGTTTAAACAGACCTAACTATGGCTACACCTTC
CASSLNRPNYGYTF
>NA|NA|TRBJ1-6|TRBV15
TGTGCCACCAGCAGAGATCGAGGGGGGGCTTCACCCCTCCACTTT
CATSRDRGGASPLHF
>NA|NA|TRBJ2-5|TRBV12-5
TGTGCTAGTGCCCCGCCGGTGGCAAACCCCCATGGAGAGACCCAGTACTTC
CASAPPVANPHGETQYF
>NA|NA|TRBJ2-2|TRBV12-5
TGTGCTAGTGCCGTAGGGGCCGGGGAGCTGTTTTTT
CASAVGAGELFF
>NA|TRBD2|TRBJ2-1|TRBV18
TGTGCCAGCTCTGTAGGACTAGTGGAGGACAATGAGCAGTTCTTC
CASSVGLVEDNEQFF